This T cell receptor (beta chain) was sequenced in a study of T cells after posttransplantation cyclophosphamide. Study results and limitations: Later post-transplant blood repertoires were often dominated by donor CD8+ memory clones.

Cells defined as naive were viable CD3+CD4+ or CD3+CD8+ and CCR7+CD45RA+CD45RO-CD95-CD27+CD28+. On the day of bone marrow donation, the related graft donor provided peripheral blood. Data came from immunoSEQ multiplex PCR; TCRdb stores just in-frame clones and leaves some out. The sample includes approximately 28,000 clones, 75% to 95% of them seen just once. V lost 7 bases, J lost 2 bases, and 11 bases lay in between. The CDR3 runs 13 residues. Germline lookup yields CDR1 SQVTM and CDR2 ANQGSEA. In regard to this clone: Its antigen remains unidentified.

This clonotype originated in a woman in her fifties or sixties in good health, CMV-negative, and a related stem cell transplant donor. The chain uses TRBV29-1 and TRBJ2-2; tentative D call: TRBD1 (5 bases). Sample: naive CD4+ T cells sorted from PBMCs. The CDR3 bases are TGCAGCGGGACAAGAGCCAACACCGGGGAGCTGTTTTTT. It translates to CSGTRANTGELFF.